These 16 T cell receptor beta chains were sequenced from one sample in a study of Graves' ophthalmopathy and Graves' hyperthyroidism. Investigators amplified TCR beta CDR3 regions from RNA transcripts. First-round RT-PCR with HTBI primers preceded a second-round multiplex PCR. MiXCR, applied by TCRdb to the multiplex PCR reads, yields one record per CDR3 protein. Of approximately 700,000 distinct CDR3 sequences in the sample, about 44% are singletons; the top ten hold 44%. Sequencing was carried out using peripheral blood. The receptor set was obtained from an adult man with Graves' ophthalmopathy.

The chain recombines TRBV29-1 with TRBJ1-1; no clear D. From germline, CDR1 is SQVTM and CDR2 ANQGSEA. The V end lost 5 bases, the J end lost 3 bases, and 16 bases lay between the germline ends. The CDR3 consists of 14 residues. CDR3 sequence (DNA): TGCAGCGTTCGGGGTAGCGGGCTTGACACTGAAGCTTTCTTT. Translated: CSVRGSGLDTEAFF.

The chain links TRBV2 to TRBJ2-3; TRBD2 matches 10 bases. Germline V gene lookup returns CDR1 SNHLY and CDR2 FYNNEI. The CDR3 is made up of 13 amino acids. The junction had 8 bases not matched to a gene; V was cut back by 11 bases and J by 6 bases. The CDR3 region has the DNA TGTGCCGGAGAGCGGGGGGGCCGCGATACGCAGTATTTT. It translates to CAGERGGRDTQYF.

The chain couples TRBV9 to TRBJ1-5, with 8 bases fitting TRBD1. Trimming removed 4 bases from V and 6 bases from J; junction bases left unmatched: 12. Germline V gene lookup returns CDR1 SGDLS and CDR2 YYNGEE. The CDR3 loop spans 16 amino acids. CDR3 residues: CASSQGAGGDFQPQHF. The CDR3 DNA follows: TGTGCCAGCAGCCAAGGGGCAGGGGGCGATTTTCAGCCCCAGCATTTT.

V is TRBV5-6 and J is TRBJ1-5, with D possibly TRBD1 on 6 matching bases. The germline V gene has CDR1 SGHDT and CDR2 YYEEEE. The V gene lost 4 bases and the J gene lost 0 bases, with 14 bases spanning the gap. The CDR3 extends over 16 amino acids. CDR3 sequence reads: CASSRQETYSNQPQHF. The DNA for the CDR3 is TGTGCCAGCAGCAGACAGGAGACCTATAGCAATCAGCCCCAGCATTTT.

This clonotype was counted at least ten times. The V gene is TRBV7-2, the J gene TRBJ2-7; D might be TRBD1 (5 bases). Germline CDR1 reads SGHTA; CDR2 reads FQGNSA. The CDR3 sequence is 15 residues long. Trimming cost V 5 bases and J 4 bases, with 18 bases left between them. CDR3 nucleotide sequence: TGTGCCAGCAGCAAACCTATGGCAGGGCTATACGAGCAGTACTTC. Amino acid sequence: CASSKPMAGLYEQYF.

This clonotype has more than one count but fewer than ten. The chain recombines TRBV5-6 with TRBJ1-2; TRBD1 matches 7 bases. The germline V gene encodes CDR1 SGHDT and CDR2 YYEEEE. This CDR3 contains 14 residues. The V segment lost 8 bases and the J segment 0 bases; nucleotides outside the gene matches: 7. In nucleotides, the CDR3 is TGTGCCAGTACCCGGGACAGTACTAACTATGGCTACACCTTC. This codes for CASTRDSTNYGYTF.

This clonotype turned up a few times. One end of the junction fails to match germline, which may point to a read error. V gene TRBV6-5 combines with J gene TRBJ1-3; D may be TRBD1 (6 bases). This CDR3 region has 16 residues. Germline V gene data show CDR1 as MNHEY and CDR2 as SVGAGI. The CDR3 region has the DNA TGTGCCAGCAGCTACTCATACAGGGAAGCTGGAAACACCATATATTTT. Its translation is CASSYSYREAGNTIYF.

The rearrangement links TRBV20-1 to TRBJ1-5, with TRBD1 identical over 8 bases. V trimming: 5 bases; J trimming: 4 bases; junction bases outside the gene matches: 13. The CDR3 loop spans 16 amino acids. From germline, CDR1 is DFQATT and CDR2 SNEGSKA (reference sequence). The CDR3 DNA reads TGCAGTGCTGCGAACCCCGCAGGGGGCGTAAATCAGCCCCAGCATTTT. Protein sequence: CSAANPAGGVNQPQHF.

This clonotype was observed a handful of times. CDR3 amino acids: CATSSEPPYYGYTF. CDR3 bases: TGTGCCACCAGCAGTGAACCCCCCTACTATGGCTACACCTTC. This chain links TRBV15 with TRBJ1-2; D is unresolved. This CDR3 has 14 amino acids. V was shortened by 3 bases and J by 3 bases, with 11 bases between the two germline ends. The V gene's germline CDR1 is LNHNV and CDR2 YYDKDF (reference sequence).

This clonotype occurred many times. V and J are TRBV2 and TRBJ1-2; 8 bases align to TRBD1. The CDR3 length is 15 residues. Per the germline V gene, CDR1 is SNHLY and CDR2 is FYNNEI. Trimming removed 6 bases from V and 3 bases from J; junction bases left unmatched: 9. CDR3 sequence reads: CASRARTGSHYGYTF. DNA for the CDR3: TGTGCCAGCAGAGCAAGGACAGGGTCCCACTATGGCTACACCTTC.

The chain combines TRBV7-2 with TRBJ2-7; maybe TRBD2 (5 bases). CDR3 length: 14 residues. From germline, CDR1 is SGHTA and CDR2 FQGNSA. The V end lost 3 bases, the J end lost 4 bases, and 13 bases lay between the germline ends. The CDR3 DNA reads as TGTGCCAGCAGCTTTGAGGGTATTGGATACGAGCAGTACTTC. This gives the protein CASSFEGIGYEQYF. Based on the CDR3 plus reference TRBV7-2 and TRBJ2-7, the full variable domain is GAGVSQSPSNKVTEKGKDVELRCDPISGHTALYWYRQSLGQGLEFLIYFQGNSAPDKSGLPSDRFSAERTGGSVSTLTIQRTQQEDSAVYLCASSFEGIGYEQYFGPGTRLTVT.

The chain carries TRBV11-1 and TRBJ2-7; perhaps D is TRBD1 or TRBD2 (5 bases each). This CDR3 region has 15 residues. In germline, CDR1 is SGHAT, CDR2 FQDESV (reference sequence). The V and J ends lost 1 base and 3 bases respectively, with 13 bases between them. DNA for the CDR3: TGTGCCAGCAGCTTAGAACGGGGCCCCATCTACGAGCAGTACTTC. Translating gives CASSLERGPIYEQYF. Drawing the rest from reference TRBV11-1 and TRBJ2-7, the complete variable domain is EAEVAQSPRYKITEKSQAVAFWCDPISGHATLYWYRQILGQGPELLVQFQDESVVDDSQLPKDRFSAERLKGVDSTLKIQPAELGDSAMYLCASSLERGPIYEQYFGPGTRLTVT.

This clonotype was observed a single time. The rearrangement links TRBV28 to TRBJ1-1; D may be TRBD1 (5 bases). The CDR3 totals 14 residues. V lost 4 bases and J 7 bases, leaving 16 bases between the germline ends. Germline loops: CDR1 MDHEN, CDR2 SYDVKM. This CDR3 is CASSYRLIVSEAFF. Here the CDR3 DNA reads TGTGCCAGCAGTTACAGGTTGATAGTGAGTGAAGCTTTCTTT.

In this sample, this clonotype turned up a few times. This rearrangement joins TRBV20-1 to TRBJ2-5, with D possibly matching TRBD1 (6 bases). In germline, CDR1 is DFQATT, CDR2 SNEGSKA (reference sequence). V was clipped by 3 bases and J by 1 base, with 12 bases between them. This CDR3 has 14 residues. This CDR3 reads CSASPGQIQETQYF. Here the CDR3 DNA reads TGCAGTGCTAGTCCGGGACAAATCCAAGAGACCCAGTACTTC.

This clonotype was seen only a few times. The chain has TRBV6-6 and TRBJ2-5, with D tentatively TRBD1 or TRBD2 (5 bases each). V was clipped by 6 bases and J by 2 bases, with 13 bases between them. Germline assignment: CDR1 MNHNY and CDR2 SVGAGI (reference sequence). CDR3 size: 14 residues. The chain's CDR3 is CASRYRDGQETQYF. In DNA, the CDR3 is TGTGCCAGCAGATACCGGGACGGACAAGAGACCCAGTACTTC.

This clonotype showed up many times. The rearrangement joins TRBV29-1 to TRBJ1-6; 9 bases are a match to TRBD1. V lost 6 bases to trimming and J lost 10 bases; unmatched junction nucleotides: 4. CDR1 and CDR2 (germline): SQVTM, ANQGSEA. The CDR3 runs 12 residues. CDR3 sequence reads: CSVGQGKSPLHF. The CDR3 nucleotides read TGCAGCGTGGGACAGGGCAAATCACCCCTCCACTTT.